This TCR beta chain was profiled in a study of radiation and T cells in renal cell carcinoma. Study-wide findings and caveats: Top tumor clonotypes rose in blood 2 weeks post-radiation, then contracted.

The CDR3 has 12 residues. From germline, CDR1 is SGHDT and CDR2 YYEEEE. TCRdb's copy holds only in-frame clones and misses some; the assay was immunoSEQ multiplex PCR. This table holds around 170,000 clones, roughly 90% found once. The time point: blood 4 weeks post-SBRT, at nephrectomy. The sample's treatment: 15 Gy SBRT to primary tumor, nephrectomy 4 weeks later. Nephrectomy followed 15 Gy stereotactic body radiation by 4 weeks. Blood was sampled at baseline, 2 weeks and 4 weeks after SBRT. Of note for this clone: Its antigen is unknown. A read error may produce the germline difference seen at one junction end.

This receptor was obtained from a woman in her fifties or sixties with renal cell carcinoma. The chain has TRBV5-6 and TRBJ2-4; D unresolved. The sample here was blood, taken from a patient whose treatment included radiotherapy and nephrectomy. This CDR3 reads CASSLAQASLDF. The CDR3 DNA reads as TGTGCCAGCAGCTTGGCGCAGGCCAGCCTCGACTTC.